The subject of this entry is one TCR beta chain. Primers for the PCR totalled 60 Vbeta and 13 Jbeta. Profiling relied on immunoSEQ multiplex PCR, and the TCRdb table lists in-frame clones only, not all of them. This sample has some 130,000 clones, with around 79% found just once. The donors were healthy bone marrow donors. This entry is derived from a study of cytomegalovirus exposure and HLA in healthy donors. This CDR3 spans 13 amino acids. Germline CDR1 is SGDLS and CDR2 is YYNGEE. V dropped 4 bases and J dropped 5 bases, with 10 bases sitting between them. J is TRBJ1-5 and V is TRBV9, with D uncertain. The specimen was PBMCs. The receptor was isolated from a male donor in good health and CMV-seronegative. The CDR3 reads CASSRSGDQPQHF. DNA of the CDR3: TGTGCCAGCAGCCGTTCCGGGGATCAGCCCCAGCATTTT.